This T cell receptor (beta chain) was sequenced in a study of T cells in Graves' hyperthyroidism and ophthalmopathy. Overall study context: Sampling of peripheral blood happened at initial diagnosis, prior to any treatment.

Clinical symptoms, serum thyroxine, TRAb, thyroid ultrasound and orbital computed tomography informed diagnoses. Extraction of PBMCs used about 9.2 ml of fresh peripheral blood. The germline V gene encodes CDR1 SGHNT and CDR2 YENEEA. The CDR3 totals 13 residues. The V end lost 5 bases, the J end lost 1 base, and 8 bases lay between the germline ends. This clonotype was counted many times. Antigen specificity is unknown. Whole-study results and caveats: A median 6.5 months before onset, the model predicted ophthalmopathy.

Amplification targeted TCR beta CDR3 regions from RNA transcripts. Initially, a first-round RT-PCR of the TCR CDR3 employed the HTBI primer set. MiXCR, run by TCRdb on the multiplex PCR reads, gives a single entry per CDR3 protein. Here the sample spans some 340,000 distinct CDR3 sequences, roughly an eighth being singletons. The chain joins TRBV11-3 to TRBJ1-1; D is undetermined. This clonotype was sampled from a woman in her forties with Graves' ophthalmopathy. The sequencing input was blood. Here the CDR3 reads CASSTGGNTEAFF. DNA for the CDR3: TGTGCCAGCAGCACGGGTGGGAACACTGAAGCTTTCTTT.